This record covers a single T cell receptor beta chain. The antigen is undetermined. These data come from a study of monozygotic twins with inflammatory bowel disease. Study-wide results and limits: Immunosuppressive treatments differing between patients may have added repertoire variability. TCRbeta inverse Simpson diversity was decreased in IBD patients versus healthy co-twins.

The CDR3 contains 17 residues. The germline V gene encodes CDR1 SGHNT and CDR2 YYREEE (reference sequence). TCRalpha and TCRbeta cDNA underwent two nested PCRs of around 15 and 10 cycles. TCRdb reprocessed the 5' RACE reads, with one entry per CDR3 protein and no DNA. This repertoire comprises 300,000 to 350,000 distinct CDR3 sequences; its ten largest clones make up around 2%. Blood samples, whole and unsorted for T cells, yielded the isolated total RNA. The material sequenced was blood. The gene calls are TRBV5-4 and TRBJ2-5; TCRdb's D call of TRBD2 is untestable without DNA. The clonotype was recovered from a human donor with ulcerative colitis or Crohn's disease, or a healthy co-twin of an affected twin (not recorded which). CDR3 loop: CASSPPPDPGGTETQYF.